The rows below give T cell receptor beta chains drawn from one sample of a study of T cells in Graves' hyperthyroidism and ophthalmopathy. Using its own MiXCR run on the multiplex PCR reads, TCRdb lists one record per CDR3 protein. The table records some 500,000 distinct CDR3 sequences, about 24% of them present only once. Sequencing was carried out using blood. Receptor source: a woman in her 30s with Graves' ophthalmopathy. Both conserved end residues are part of each CDR3. The D gene is left open where the match is weak. Rows may omit the clone size; those that give it use once, few, many or a size class.

d_call: TRBD1; v_call: TRBV27; j_call: TRBJ1-5; clone_size: many; cdr3_aa: CASSWRQGGQPQHF; cdr3_nt: TGTGCCAGCAGTTGGAGACAGGGTGGTCAGCCCCAGCATTTT
d_call: NA; v_call: TRBV30; j_call: TRBJ1-2; clone_size: few; cdr3_aa: CAWSRRGFYGYTF; cdr3_nt: TGTGCCTGGAGTCGCAGGGGTTTCTATGGCTACACCTTC
d_call: NA; v_call: TRBV2; j_call: TRBJ2-5; clone_size: few; cdr3_aa: CASSVSASPQETQYF; cdr3_nt: TGTGCCAGCAGTGTGTCCGCTAGTCCCCAAGAGACCCAGTACTTC
d_call: TRBD1; v_call: TRBV6-5; j_call: TRBJ2-7; clone_size: many; cdr3_aa: CASNSVGTDYEQYF; cdr3_nt: TGTGCCAGCAACTCGGTCGGGACAGACTACGAGCAGTACTTC
d_call: NA; v_call: TRBV20-1; j_call: TRBJ2-7; clone_size: many; cdr3_aa: CSARDAGAYEQYF; cdr3_nt: TGCAGTGCTAGAGATGCAGGGGCCTACGAGCAGTACTTC
d_call: TRBD1; v_call: TRBV12-5; j_call: TRBJ1-2; clone_size: few; cdr3_aa: CASGFVFLVSNETGGGGYTF; cdr3_nt: TGTGCTAGTGGTTTTGTTTTTCTGGTCTCAAACGAGACAGGGGGAGGTGGCTACACCTTC
d_call: NA; v_call: TRBV6-1; j_call: TRBJ2-2; clone_size: NA; cdr3_aa: CASSKTGHVTGELFF; cdr3_nt: TGTGCCAGCAGTAAAACCGGACATGTCACCGGGGAGCTGTTTTTT
d_call: NA; v_call: TRBV6-5; j_call: TRBJ1-1; clone_size: many; cdr3_aa: CASSYRDRPGQAFF; cdr3_nt: TGTGCCAGCAGTTACCGGGACCGGCCGGGCCAGGCTTTCTTT
d_call: NA; v_call: TRBV6-1; j_call: TRBJ2-2; clone_size: few; cdr3_aa: CASTRRQNTGELFF; cdr3_nt: TGTGCCAGCACCAGAAGGCAGAACACCGGGGAGCTGTTTTTT
d_call: TRBD2; v_call: TRBV12-3/TRBV12-4; j_call: TRBJ2-7; clone_size: many; cdr3_aa: CASSFAGMGGNEQYF; cdr3_nt: TGTGCCAGCAGTTTTGCGGGGATGGGGGGGAACGAGCAGTACTTC
d_call: TRBD1; v_call: TRBV28; j_call: TRBJ2-7; clone_size: NA; cdr3_aa: CASSVRQGSYEQYF; cdr3_nt: TGTGCCAGCAGTGTCAGACAGGGGTCCTACGAGCAGTACTTC
d_call: TRBD1; v_call: TRBV5-1; j_call: TRBJ2-7; clone_size: NA; cdr3_aa: CASSPGPDRGQYEQYF; cdr3_nt: TGCGCCAGCAGCCCAGGACCCGACAGGGGGCAATACGAGCAGTACTTC
d_call: NA; v_call: TRBV5-1; j_call: TRBJ2-3; clone_size: few; cdr3_aa: CASSLFGGKTDTQYF; cdr3_nt: TGCGCCAGCAGCTTGTTCGGGGGAAAGACAGATACGCAGTATTTT
d_call: TRBD2; v_call: TRBV11-2; j_call: TRBJ2-5; clone_size: many; cdr3_aa: CASSLGIAGGQIGEETQYF; cdr3_nt: TGTGCCAGCAGCTTAGGGATCGCGGGGGGGCAAATAGGGGAGGAGACCCAGTACTTC
d_call: NA; v_call: TRBV7-3; j_call: TRBJ2-2; clone_size: NA; cdr3_aa: CASSPSPIRVGTGELFF; cdr3_nt: TGTGCCAGCAGCCCCTCCCCCATAAGGGTCGGCACCGGGGAGCTGTTTTTT
d_call: NA; v_call: TRBV12-3/TRBV12-4; j_call: TRBJ2-7; clone_size: many; cdr3_aa: CASSTRVRDYEQYF; cdr3_nt: TGTGCCAGCAGTACACGAGTCAGGGACTACGAGCAGTACTTC
d_call: NA; v_call: TRBV12-3/TRBV12-4; j_call: TRBJ2-2; clone_size: NA; cdr3_aa: CASREAGPEGGELFF; cdr3_nt: TGTGCCAGCAGGGAGGCGGGGCCCGAGGGCGGGGAGCTGTTTTTT
d_call: NA; v_call: TRBV12-3/TRBV12-4; j_call: TRBJ1-6; clone_size: many; cdr3_aa: CASTLLGSNNSPLHF; cdr3_nt: TGTGCCAGCACCCTTCTCGGCAGTAATAATTCACCCCTCCACTTT
d_call: NA; v_call: TRBV20-1; j_call: TRBJ2-2; clone_size: many; cdr3_aa: CSARDFVSGSDGELFF; cdr3_nt: TGCAGTGCTAGAGATTTTGTGTCAGGTTCGGACGGGGAGCTGTTTTTT
d_call: NA; v_call: TRBV15; j_call: TRBJ1-5; clone_size: NA; cdr3_aa: CATSREGLGGPQPQHF; cdr3_nt: TGTGCCACCAGCAGAGAAGGTTTGGGGGGACCTCAGCCCCAGCATTTT
d_call: TRBD1; v_call: TRBV20-1; j_call: TRBJ1-1; clone_size: NA; cdr3_aa: CSALQGSTEAFF; cdr3_nt: TGCAGTGCATTACAGGGGTCCACTGAAGCTTTCTTT
d_call: NA; v_call: TRBV7-9; j_call: TRBJ2-2; clone_size: many; cdr3_aa: CASSSADLVGELFF; cdr3_nt: TGTGCCAGCAGTTCAGCCGATTTAGTCGGGGAGCTGTTTTTT
d_call: NA; v_call: TRBV20-1; j_call: TRBJ2-5; clone_size: many; cdr3_aa: CSAWGVETQYF; cdr3_nt: TGCAGTGCGTGGGGGGTAGAGACCCAGTACTTC
d_call: NA; v_call: TRBV12-3/TRBV12-4; j_call: TRBJ2-7; clone_size: many; cdr3_aa: CASSLMLSYEQYF; cdr3_nt: TGTGCCAGCAGTTTAATGCTATCCTACGAGCAGTACTTC
d_call: NA; v_call: TRBV12-3/TRBV12-4; j_call: TRBJ2-7; clone_size: many; cdr3_aa: CASSLGYRTYEQYF; cdr3_nt: TGTGCCAGCAGTTTAGGCTACCGTACCTACGAGCAGTACTTC
d_call: NA; v_call: TRBV2; j_call: TRBJ2-7; clone_size: many; cdr3_aa: CASKLPTYEQYF; cdr3_nt: TGTGCCAGCAAATTACCTACCTACGAGCAGTACTTC
d_call: NA; v_call: TRBV20-1; j_call: TRBJ2-7; clone_size: NA; cdr3_aa: CSARRQDYEQYF; cdr3_nt: TGCAGTGCCCGCCGACAGGACTACGAGCAGTACTTC
d_call: NA; v_call: TRBV7-9; j_call: TRBJ1-2; clone_size: few; cdr3_aa: CASSLLADYGYTF; cdr3_nt: TGTGCCAGCAGCTTATTGGCGGACTATGGCTACACCTTC
d_call: NA; v_call: TRBV6-1; j_call: TRBJ1-2; clone_size: NA; cdr3_aa: CASRGAGSNDGYTF; cdr3_nt: TGTGCCAGCAGGGGAGCAGGGTCTAACGATGGCTACACCTTC
d_call: NA; v_call: TRBV25-1; j_call: TRBJ1-2; clone_size: many; cdr3_aa: CASSGGGTFNYGYTF; cdr3_nt: TGTGCCAGCAGTGGTGGTGGGACATTCAACTATGGCTACACCTTC
d_call: NA; v_call: TRBV27; j_call: TRBJ1-6; clone_size: many; cdr3_aa: CASRGGGSPLHF; cdr3_nt: TGTGCCAGCAGGGGGGGGGGTTCACCCCTCCACTTT
d_call: TRBD1; v_call: TRBV27; j_call: TRBJ1-1; clone_size: many; cdr3_aa: CASSSPGQGRTEAFF; cdr3_nt: TGTGCCAGCAGTTCTCCGGGACAGGGGAGGACTGAAGCTTTCTTT
d_call: NA; v_call: TRBV6-5; j_call: TRBJ1-2; clone_size: many; cdr3_aa: CASRGALAYGYTF; cdr3_nt: TGTGCCAGCAGAGGGGCTCTCGCCTATGGCTACACCTTC
d_call: TRBD1; v_call: TRBV20-1; j_call: TRBJ1-1; clone_size: many; cdr3_aa: CSARSRTGRGVTEAFF; cdr3_nt: TGCAGTGCTAGATCGCGGACAGGGCGTGGGGTCACTGAAGCTTTCTTT
d_call: NA; v_call: TRBV6-1; j_call: TRBJ2-2; clone_size: NA; cdr3_aa: CASNRAGSGELFF; cdr3_nt: TGTGCCAGCAATCGGGCAGGGTCCGGGGAGCTGTTTTTT
d_call: NA; v_call: TRBV20-1; j_call: TRBJ1-1; clone_size: many; cdr3_aa: CSAPGDDTEAFF; cdr3_nt: TGCAGTGCCCCAGGGGATGACACTGAAGCTTTCTTT
d_call: TRBD2; v_call: TRBV11-2; j_call: TRBJ2-7; clone_size: few; cdr3_aa: CASSPGLASREQYF; cdr3_nt: TGTGCCAGCAGCCCGGGACTAGCGTCCCGAGAGCAGTACTTC
d_call: NA; v_call: TRBV27; j_call: TRBJ1-2; clone_size: many; cdr3_aa: CASSRGEQGSYGYTF; cdr3_nt: TGTGCCAGCAGTCGAGGGGAACAAGGAAGCTATGGCTACACCTTC
d_call: NA; v_call: TRBV28; j_call: TRBJ2-2; clone_size: few; cdr3_aa: CASSGGRDTGELFF; cdr3_nt: TGTGCCAGCAGCGGGGGACGAGACACCGGGGAGCTGTTTTTT
d_call: NA; v_call: TRBV6-5; j_call: TRBJ1-5; clone_size: many; cdr3_aa: CASSYYDRDLLPQHF; cdr3_nt: TGTGCCAGCAGTTACTACGACCGGGACCTCCTCCCCCAGCATTTT
d_call: NA; v_call: TRBV6-2/TRBV6-3; j_call: TRBJ1-5; clone_size: many; cdr3_aa: CASGPALSNQPQHF; cdr3_nt: TGTGCGAGCGGTCCAGCCCTTAGCAATCAGCCCCAGCATTTT
d_call: TRBD2; v_call: TRBV12-3/TRBV12-4; j_call: TRBJ2-5; clone_size: few; cdr3_aa: CASSPHGTSGKETQYF; cdr3_nt: TGTGCCAGCAGCCCCCATGGGACTAGCGGAAAAGAGACCCAGTACTTC